This TCR beta chain is from a study of T-cell reconstitution after alpha-beta-depleted transplantation in children. Germline trimming cut 7 bases from V and 4 bases from J; bases unmatched to any gene: 9. The CDR3 is 14 residues long. Germline CDR1 reads MNHEY; CDR2 reads SVGEGT. Library preparation (for TCRbeta) was performed with unique molecular identifiers. TCRdb ran MiXCR on the PCR reads and lists one entry per CDR3 protein. The sample contains more than 200,000 distinct CDR3 sequences, about 25% of which appear only once. This clonotype was seen a few times. Its cognate antigen is unknown. The study's findings and limits: Among T cells one year after transplant, newly produced cells accounted for most counts and diversity. About two months after transplant, alpha-beta T cells reportedly came from several hundred expanded graft clones.

Sequences were derived from PBMCs, sampled before TCRalphabeta/CD19-depleted stem cell transplant. The chain recombines TRBV6-2 or TRBV6-3 with TRBJ1-2; 7 bases map to TRBD1. This TCR was recovered from a girl aged 2-9 years with Fanconi anemia, due to receive a stem cell transplant. The CDR3 spells CASTKTGLFYGYTF. DNA of the CDR3: TGTGCCAGCACCAAGACAGGGCTCTTCTATGGCTACACCTTC.